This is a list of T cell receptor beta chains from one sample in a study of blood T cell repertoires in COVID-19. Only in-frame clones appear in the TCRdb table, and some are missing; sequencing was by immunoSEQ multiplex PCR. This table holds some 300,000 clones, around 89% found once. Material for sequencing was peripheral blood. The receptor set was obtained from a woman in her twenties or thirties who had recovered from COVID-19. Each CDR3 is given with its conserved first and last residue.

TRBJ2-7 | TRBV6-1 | CASSEEVAGGYEQYF
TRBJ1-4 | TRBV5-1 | CASSSGQGNEKLFF
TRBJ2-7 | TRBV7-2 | CASSSQFYEQYF
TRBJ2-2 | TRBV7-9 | CASSSPPVPSGELFF
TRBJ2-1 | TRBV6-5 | CASRDSYNEQFF
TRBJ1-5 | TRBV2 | CAFKRDSNQPQHF
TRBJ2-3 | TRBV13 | CASSTSSSGGSSTDTQYF
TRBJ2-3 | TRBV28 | CASSGQGRGDTQYF
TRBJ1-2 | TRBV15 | CATSTYSIYGYTF
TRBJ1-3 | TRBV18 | CASFQISGNTIYF
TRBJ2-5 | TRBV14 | CASSRGLAGAYLEETQYF
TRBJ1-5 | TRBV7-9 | CASSQGGGSSNQPQHF
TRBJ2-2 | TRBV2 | CASSVGQDHTGELFF